This T cell receptor beta chain was identified during a study of blood T cell repertoires in COVID-19. Study details: The United States, Italy and Spain provided the acute and convalescent COVID-19 samples.

Methods used by the authors: Researchers report that nucleated cell counts were estimated from reference gene primer amplification. Measured with immunoSEQ multiplex PCR; TCRdb has only the in-frame clones, and not every one. V, J and clone size derive from that table, while D and trimming were established from the DNA sequence. The table shows about 330,000 clones, with around 87% occurring only once. The length of the CDR3 is 15 residues. Germline CDR1 is LNHDA and CDR2 is SQIVND (reference sequence). With V trimmed by 5 bases and J by 5 bases, 5 bases remained unmatched. This clonotype was obtained from a woman aged 25 to 39 who had recovered from COVID-19. This rearrangement joins TRBV19 to TRBJ1-6, with TRBD1 identical over 8 bases. Sequenced input: PBMCs or T cells enriched from blood (not recorded which). The CDR3 here is CASSAPGGDNSPLHF. CDR3 DNA sequence: TGTGCCAGTAGTGCCCCAGGGGGCGATAATTCACCCCTCCACTTT.